The 32 T cell receptor beta chains in this list originate from one sample, sequenced in a study of cytotoxic CD8 clonotypes in ibrutinib-treated CLL. Profiled with immunoSEQ multiplex PCR; TCRdb holds only in-frame clones, not every one. Among over 200,000 clones listed, approximately 79% were seen once. This specimen consisted of PBMCs, obtained after 12 months of ibrutinib treatment. These receptors were taken from a human donor with chronic lymphocytic leukemia.

The genes are TRBV5-1 and TRBJ2-1; 11 bases map to TRBD1. Germline-derived CDR1 and CDR2 are SGHRS and YFSETQ. The CDR3 is made up of 17 amino acids. The trim removed 4 bases at V and 0 bases at J, leaving 6 bases unmatched. CDR3 DNA: TGCGCCAGCAGCGTGCCGGGACAGGGGGTCTCCTACAATGAGCAGTTCTTC. Its translation is CASSVPGQGVSYNEQFF. The variable domain in full, completed from reference TRBV5-1 and TRBJ2-1, reads KAGVTQTPRYLIKTRGQQVTLSCSPISGHRSVSWYQQTPGQGLQFLFEYFSETQRNKGNFPGRFSGRQFSNSRSEMNVSTLELGDSALYLCASSVPGQGVSYNEQFFGPGTRLTVL.

The rearrangement uses TRBV10-3 and TRBJ1-4; D is possibly TRBD1 (5 bases). CDR1 and CDR2 (germline): ENHRY, SYGVKD. V lost 0 bases and J lost 7, with 15 bases in between. The CDR3 loop spans 16 amino acids. In DNA, the CDR3 is TGTGCCATCAGTGAGTCTACCAGGGCGGAGGCTGAAAAACTGTTTTTT. Amino acids: CAISESTRAEAEKLFF.

The rearrangement joins TRBV27 to TRBJ2-7, with a weak D call TRBD1 (6 bases). The germline V and J ends were trimmed by 3 bases and 0 bases, with 24 bases remaining between them. The CDR3 totals 19 residues. CDR1 and CDR2 (germline): MNHEY, SMNVEV (reference sequence). CDR3 coding DNA: TGTGCCAGCAGTTTCAAAAGGGGGAACCTCCCGAGGGGCTCCTACGAGCAGTACTTC. It specifies CASSFKRGNLPRGSYEQYF.

The chain is built from TRBV5-8 and TRBJ2-7, with D unclear. The length of the CDR3 is 14 residues. V was pared by 7 bases and J by 2 bases, with 16 bases between. Germline CDR1 and CDR2: SGHTS and YDEGEE. CDR3 bases: TGTGCCAGCTTTGTCGGCGGACCCACCTACGAGCAGTACTTC. It specifies CASFVGGPTYEQYF.

This clone was recorded at least ten times. The rearrangement joins TRBV2 to TRBJ2-7, with D unresolved. The CDR3 totals 11 residues. The ends were cut back, 1 base at V and 9 bases at J, with 7 bases in the middle. Germline CDR1 SNHLY, CDR2 FYNNEI. The CDR3 region has the DNA TGTGCCAGCAGTGAAGAGCGCGCGCAGTACTTC. This sequence encodes CASSEERAQYF.

The chain joins TRBV10-2 to TRBJ1-1; 7 bases agree with TRBD1. V lost 4 bases to trimming and J lost 5 bases; unmatched junction nucleotides: 16. Per germline, CDR1 WSHSY and CDR2 SAAADI. This CDR3 is built from 17 residues. The CDR3 DNA reads as TGCGCCAGCAGTGCCAGGGGAGAGGGGGCTTCGAGGACTGAAGCTTTCTTT. Protein product: CASSARGEGASRTEAFF.

The rearrangement uses TRBV4-2 and TRBJ2-1, with TRBD2 matching over 9 bases. With 4 bases clipped from V and 3 bases from J, the junction kept 7 bases outside the gene matches. The CDR3 runs to 16 residues. Germline-derived CDR1 and CDR2 are LGHNA and YNFKEQ. CDR3 sequence (DNA): TGTGCCAGCAGCCCAGATAGCGGGAGAGGCTACAATGAGCAGTTCTTC. Translated, it gives CASSPDSGRGYNEQFF.

The V gene is TRBV4-2, the J gene TRBJ2-7; 7 nucleotides line up with TRBD1. Germline assignment: CDR1 LGHNA and CDR2 YNFKEQ. V dropped 1 base and J dropped 1; count of bases not matched to a gene: 4. The CDR3 is 15 amino acids. CDR3 nucleotide sequence: TGTGCCAGCAGCCAAGCCCGGGACAGTTCCTACGAGCAGTACTTC. Its translation: CASSQARDSSYEQYF.

This chain joins TRBV7-9 and TRBJ2-7; D tentatively fits TRBD1 or TRBD2 (5 bases each). Germline V gives CDR1 SEHNR, CDR2 FQNEAQ (reference sequence). V lost 3 bases and J lost 1, with 19 bases in between. CDR3 length: 17 residues. CDR3 region: CASSLNLPGTPSYEQYF. CDR3 sequence (DNA): TGTGCCAGCAGCTTGAACCTCCCCGGGACGCCGTCCTACGAGCAGTACTTC.

The chain links TRBV28 to TRBJ2-3; 7 positions match TRBD1. The V segment lost 1 base and the J segment 4 bases; nucleotides outside the gene matches: 11. This CDR3 has 17 residues. Germline CDR1 is MDHEN and CDR2 is SYDVKM. In DNA form, the CDR3 reads TGTGCCAGCAGTTTATCTAGGGGGCGCGGGCCCGCAGATACGCAGTATTTT. This codes for CASSLSRGRGPADTQYF.

The chain joins TRBV18 to TRBJ2-7, with 8 bases matching TRBD2. This CDR3 comprises 13 residues. The germline V gene encodes CDR1 KGHSH and CDR2 LQKENI. Trimming cost V 4 bases and J 4 bases; bases outside gene matches: 3. The CDR3 here is CASSRTSGYEQYF. CDR3 sequence (DNA): TGTGCCAGCTCACGAACTAGCGGATACGAGCAGTACTTC. Full variable domain (rest looked up from reference TRBV18 and TRBJ2-7): NAGVMQNPRHLVRRRGQEARLRCSPMKGHSHVYWYRQLPEEGLKFMVYLQKENIIDESGMPKERFSAEFPKEGPSILRIQQVVRGDSAAYFCASSRTSGYEQYFGPGTRLTVT.

The V call is TRBV6-5, the J call TRBJ1-6; D is ambiguous. The CDR3 is 16 amino acids. The germline V gene encodes CDR1 MNHEY and CDR2 SVGAGI. Between the trimmed V and J ends, which lost 2 bases and 1 base, there was a span of 9 bases. CDR3 bases: TGTGCCAGCAGTTACAGCGGGAGGTCCTATAATTCACCCCTCCACTTT. Its translation is CASSYSGRSYNSPLHF.

The V call is TRBV6-1, the J call TRBJ1-1, with D perhaps TRBD1 (6 bases). This CDR3 comprises 16 residues. The V end lost 0 bases, the J end lost 3 bases, and 14 bases lay between the germline ends. Germline CDR1 and CDR2: MNHNS and SASEGT. CDR3 amino acids: CASSEAQVRGDTEAFF. CDR3 coding DNA: TGTGCCAGCAGTGAAGCGCAGGTCAGGGGAGACACTGAAGCTTTCTTT.

The rearrangement links TRBV11-2 to TRBJ1-4, with D tentatively TRBD1 (5 bases). Germline loops: CDR1 SGHAT, CDR2 FQNNGV. Deletions cut 5 bases from V and 0 bases from J, with 10 bases between. This CDR3 is 15 amino acids long. The CDR3 loop is CASSPRGPTNEKLFF. Here the CDR3 DNA reads TGTGCCAGCAGCCCGCGGGGCCCAACTAATGAAAAACTGTTTTTT.

CDR3 DNA: TGTGCCAGCAGCTTATTTAGGGGGGCCGAATCCCTAGCGGCGGGGTACGAGCAGTACTTC. Its translation is CASSLFRGAESLAAGYEQYF. The chain couples TRBV5-4 to TRBJ2-7, with D possibly TRBD2 on 7 matching bases. There are 20 residues in the CDR3. Germline V gene data show CDR1 as SGHNT and CDR2 as YYREEE (reference sequence). V shed 2 bases and J shed 4 bases, with 31 bases lying between them.

There are a few counts of this clone. This rearrangement joins TRBV15 to TRBJ1-2; 11 bases align to TRBD1. CDR1 is LNHNV and CDR2 is YYDKDF in the germline V gene (reference sequence). This CDR3 comprises 15 residues. J lost 8 bases, V lost 3 bases, and 8 bases had no gene match. The CDR3 is CATSSSDRGQRGYTF. In DNA form, the CDR3 reads TGTGCCACCAGCAGTTCGGACAGGGGGCAGAGAGGCTACACCTTC.

The chain employs TRBV15 and TRBJ2-7; D is perhaps TRBD1 (6 bases). Germline values: CDR1 LNHNV, CDR2 YYDKDF (reference sequence). V lost 2 bases, J lost 5 bases, and 13 bases lay in between. This CDR3 is 14 amino acids long. The CDR3 spells CATSRPGGANEQYF. The CDR3, as DNA: TGTGCCACCAGCAGACCTGGGGGCGCGAACGAGCAGTACTTC.

A single count supports this clone. CDR3 nucleotides: TGTGCCAGCAGCACACTCGGGACGGTTACCTACGAGCAGTACTTC. Its translation: CASSTLGTVTYEQYF. The chain couples TRBV27 to TRBJ2-7; D might be TRBD1 or TRBD2, each matching 5 bases. There are 15 residues in the CDR3. In germline, CDR1 is MNHEY, CDR2 SMNVEV (reference sequence). V was shortened by 6 bases and J by 2 bases, with 17 bases between the two germline ends.

V and J are TRBV2 and TRBJ2-7; tentative D call: TRBD2 (6 bases). Germline CDR1 reads SNHLY; CDR2 reads FYNNEI. The V gene lost 9 bases and the J gene lost 2 bases, with 14 bases spanning the gap. The CDR3 sequence is 13 residues long. In DNA, the CDR3 is TGTGCCAGGGGGACTCTCGGTACCTACGAGCAGTACTTC. Translation: CARGTLGTYEQYF.

The rearrangement joins TRBV6-5 to TRBJ2-3; no clear D. CDR3 size: 14 residues. Germline lookup yields CDR1 MNHEY and CDR2 SVGAGI. With 6 bases removed from V and 2 bases from J, the gap between germline ends came to 12 bases. The CDR3 nucleotides are TGTGCCAGCAGGTCCTTGGGCACCACAGATACGCAGTATTTT. It translates to CASRSLGTTDTQYF.

This clone was counted only a few times. The chain joins TRBV11-2 to TRBJ2-1, with 9 bases that match TRBD2. The V gene end was trimmed by 0 bases and the J gene end by 2 bases; junction bases not matched to a gene: 8. CDR1 is SGHAT and CDR2 is FQNNGV in the germline V gene. CDR3 size: 18 residues. CDR3: CASSLDPAGGFAYNEQFF. The CDR3 nucleotides read TGTGCCAGCAGCTTAGATCCAGCGGGGGGATTTGCCTACAATGAGCAGTTCTTC.

The V call is TRBV11-2, the J call TRBJ2-7; 9 bases map to TRBD2. CDR1 is SGHAT, CDR2 FQNNGV, per germline. This CDR3 has 15 amino acids. V lost 1 base, J lost 2 bases, and 3 bases stayed unmatched. In nucleotides, the CDR3 is TGTGCCAGCAGCTTAGGGGGACTAGCAACCTACGAGCAGTACTTC. The encoded protein is CASSLGGLATYEQYF.

The chain combines TRBV5-1 with TRBJ2-7; 12 positions agree with TRBD2. The CDR3 has 15 amino acids. Germline V lookup: CDR1 SGHRS, CDR2 YFSETQ. Trimming at V came to 3 bases and at J to 3 bases, leaving 4 bases not matched to a gene. CDR3 sequence: CASSSLTSGGYEQYF. In DNA, the CDR3 is TGCGCCAGCAGCTCCCTGACTAGCGGGGGCTACGAGCAGTACTTC.

DNA of the CDR3: TGTGCCAGCAGCGCCCCGGGTAGAGGGACAGCTTACACCGGGGAGCTGTTTTTT. Amino acids: CASSAPGRGTAYTGELFF. This chain links TRBV9 with TRBJ2-2, with TRBD1 matching 7 bases. The CDR3 has 18 amino acids. Germline CDR1 SGDLS, CDR2 YYNGEE. J lost 3 bases, V lost 3 bases, and 14 bases had no gene match.

The V call is TRBV19, the J call TRBJ1-5; tentatively, D is TRBD1 (5 bases). V was cut by 5 bases and J by 1 base, with 15 bases left in between. The CDR3 contains 16 residues. Germline V gene lookup returns CDR1 LNHDA and CDR2 SQIVND (reference sequence). CDR3 DNA: TGTGCCAGTAGTCCCAGAAGGGGAGGCAGCAATCAGCCCCAGCATTTT. This encodes CASSPRRGGSNQPQHF.

V usage is TRBV6-5 and J usage is TRBJ1-5; 7 nucleotides agree with TRBD1. Per germline, CDR1 MNHEY and CDR2 SVGAGI. The CDR3 is 14 residues long. The V segment lost 8 bases and the J segment 5 bases; nucleotides outside the gene matches: 9. Here the CDR3 DNA reads TGTGCCAGCTCCCCAGGGGGACCCTATCAGCCCCAGCATTTT. Translated, it gives CASSPGGPYQPQHF.

Comment on this clone: The junction does not match germline at one end; this may be a read error. V gene TRBV2 combines with J gene TRBJ2-7, with D possibly being TRBD2 (6 bases). The length of the CDR3 is 14 residues. The germline CDR1 and CDR2 sequences are SNHLY and FYNNEI. The CDR3 protein is CASREGEVSYEQYF. CDR3 sequence (DNA): TGTGCCAGCAGGGAAGGGGAGGTCTCCTACGAGCAGTACTTC.

This clone was recorded a few times. This chain uses TRBV20-1 with TRBJ1-5, with D possibly being TRBD1 (5 bases). Germline CDR1 is DFQATT and CDR2 is SNEGSKA (reference sequence). The CDR3 loop spans 11 amino acids. Deletions cut 7 bases from V and 3 bases from J, with 7 bases between. The CDR3 spells CSGGTNQPQHF. CDR3 coding DNA: TGCAGTGGAGGGACCAATCAGCCCCAGCATTTT.

This clone was observed a single time. CDR3 protein: CASSLEAASGPYEQYF. The CDR3 region has the DNA TGTGCCAGCAGCTTAGAGGCGGCTAGCGGTCCCTACGAGCAGTACTTC. The J gene is TRBJ2-7, the V gene TRBV7-6; 7 nucleotides align to TRBD2. Germline V gives CDR1 SGHVS, CDR2 FNYEAQ. Trimming at V came to 1 base and at J to 2 bases, leaving 8 bases not matched to a gene. The CDR3 contains 16 residues.

This clone showed up many times. The chain has TRBV6-1 and TRBJ2-7; D tentatively reads TRBD1 or TRBD2 (7 bases each). Germline V gene lookup returns CDR1 MNHNS and CDR2 SASEGT. The V gene lost 7 bases and the J gene lost 3 bases, with 19 bases spanning the gap. This CDR3 contains 15 residues. The CDR3 DNA follows: TGTGCCAGCACCGAACACACAGGGGACTACTACGAGCAGTACTTC. Its protein product is CASTEHTGDYYEQYF.

The rearrangement links TRBV5-1 to TRBJ2-1, with 7 bases fitting TRBD2. In germline, CDR1 is SGHRS, CDR2 YFSETQ. CDR3 length equals 13 residues. V dropped 0 bases and J dropped 11; count of bases not matched to a gene: 5. Here the CDR3 reads CASSLGREGQQFF. The CDR3 coding sequence is TGCGCCAGCAGCTTGGGCAGGGAGGGTCAGCAGTTCTTC.

CDR3 loop: CASSLRGGGYGYTF. CDR3 bases: TGTGCCAGCAGTTTACGGGGAGGGGGCTATGGCTACACCTTC. The rearrangement joins TRBV27 to TRBJ1-2; D may be TRBD1 (6 bases). From germline, CDR1 is MNHEY and CDR2 SMNVEV (reference sequence). CDR3 length: 14 residues. V shed 2 bases and J shed 4 bases, with 11 bases lying between them.